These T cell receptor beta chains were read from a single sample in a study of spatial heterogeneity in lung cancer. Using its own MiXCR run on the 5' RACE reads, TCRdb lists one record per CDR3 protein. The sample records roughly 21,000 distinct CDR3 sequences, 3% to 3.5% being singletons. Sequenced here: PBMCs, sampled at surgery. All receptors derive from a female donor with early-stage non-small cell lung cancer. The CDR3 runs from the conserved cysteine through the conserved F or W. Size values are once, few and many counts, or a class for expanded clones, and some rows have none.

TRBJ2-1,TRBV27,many,CASSLTSGNEQFF
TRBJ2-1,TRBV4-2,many,CASSPHLRGSLYNEQFF
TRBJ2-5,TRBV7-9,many,CASSLGVQETQYF
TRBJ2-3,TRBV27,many,CASSHKGRVTDTQYF
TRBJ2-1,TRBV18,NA,CASSPPNMGQQFF
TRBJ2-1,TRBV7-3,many,CASSIKPGTTSYNEQFF
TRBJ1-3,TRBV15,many,CATRGNTIYF
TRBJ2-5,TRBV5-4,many,CASSLSTGQETQYF
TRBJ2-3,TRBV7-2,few,CASSSGALQRDTQYF
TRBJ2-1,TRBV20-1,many,CSAQDRGLNEQFF
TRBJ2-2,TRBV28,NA,CASSLIGTRNTGELFF
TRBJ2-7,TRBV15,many,CATSSRDRVYEQYF
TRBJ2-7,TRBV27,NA,CASSLVASGRLGQYF
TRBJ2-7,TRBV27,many,CASSLLDRVREQYF
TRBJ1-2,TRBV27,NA,CASSPQGINYGYTF
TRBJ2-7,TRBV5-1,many,CASSLAGIDEQYF
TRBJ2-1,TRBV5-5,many,CASSQFYNEQFF
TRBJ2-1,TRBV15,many,CATSSGTSGRYEQFF
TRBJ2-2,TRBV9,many,CASSTPRTSGSPGELFF
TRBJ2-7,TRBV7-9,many,CASSRARTGASGSYEQYF
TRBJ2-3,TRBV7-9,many,CASSLSTLPYTQYF
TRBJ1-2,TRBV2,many,CASSEQGGGYGYTF
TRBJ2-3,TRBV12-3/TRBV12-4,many,CASSLVTSGRRSTDTQYF
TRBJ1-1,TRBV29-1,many,CSGYSGTSRSRDTEAFF
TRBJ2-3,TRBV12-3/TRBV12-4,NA,CASSLFGQGRTDTQYF
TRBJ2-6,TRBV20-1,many,CSARDSGDGVSGANVLTF
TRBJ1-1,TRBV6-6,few,CASSYGPTGAEAFF
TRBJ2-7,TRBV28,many,CAIIGQGSYEQYF
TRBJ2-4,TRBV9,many,CASSVSGQGENIQYF
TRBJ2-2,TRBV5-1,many,CASSLEDQGAGELFF
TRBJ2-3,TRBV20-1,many,CSAAAGGGTDTQYF
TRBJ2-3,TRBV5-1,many,CASSLNGQGSTDTQYF
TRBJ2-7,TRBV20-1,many,CSARDPETASYEQYF
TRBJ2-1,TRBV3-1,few,CASSQPSGGTYNEQFF
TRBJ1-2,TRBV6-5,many,CASSPGRDRYGYTF
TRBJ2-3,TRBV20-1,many,CSAREEDTQYF
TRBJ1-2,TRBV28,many,CASSLEQGDYGYTF
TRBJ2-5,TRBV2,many,CASSEAADKPPYF
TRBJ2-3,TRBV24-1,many,CATGTSGSPPTDTQYF
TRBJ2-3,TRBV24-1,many,CATSDITDTQYF
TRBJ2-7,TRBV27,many,CASSLSVDRVYEQYF
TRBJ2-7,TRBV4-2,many,CASSQASGGQGQGEQYF
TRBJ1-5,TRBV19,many,CASSFSVNQPQHF
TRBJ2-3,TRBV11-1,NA,CASSLRTSSDTQYF
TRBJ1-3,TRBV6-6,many,CASSYSTTYSGNTIYF